Listed below are T cell receptor beta chains from one sample, sequenced in a study of cytomegalovirus exposure and HLA in healthy donors. The protocol was immunoSEQ multiplex PCR, while the TCRdb copy is restricted to in-frame clones and leaves out a portion. Of some 99,000 clones listed, 76% were seen once; the top ten hold 7.7%. Sequenced: PBMCs. All receptors come from a woman between 50 and 59 years old in good health and CMV-seropositive. Each CDR3 is given with its conserved first and last residue. A D gene is named only where the DNA matches it firmly. Expanded clones are given a class, and other clones once, few, many or no size at all.

abundance: NA; len: 18; j_gene: TRBJ2-1; d_gene: NA; v_gene: TRBV7-9; CDR3aa: CASSLVAGAFHSYNEQFF; CDR3nt: TGTGCCAGCAGCTTAGTCGCGGGGGCCTTCCACTCCTACAATGAGCAGTTCTTC
abundance: NA; len: 15; j_gene: TRBJ2-2; d_gene: NA; v_gene: TRBV10-3; CDR3aa: CAISESRVNTGELFF; CDR3nt: TGTGCCATCAGTGAGTCCAGGGTAAACACCGGGGAGCTGTTTTTT
abundance: NA; len: 18; j_gene: TRBJ2-6; d_gene: TRBD2; v_gene: TRBV6-8; CDR3aa: CASRTVTSGRSGANVLTF; CDR3nt: TGTGCCAGCAGGACAGTGACTAGCGGGAGAAGTGGGGCCAACGTCCTGACTTTC
abundance: NA; len: 15; j_gene: TRBJ2-7; d_gene: TRBD2; v_gene: TRBV29-1; CDR3aa: CSVEDPAGDAYEQYF; CDR3nt: TGCAGCGTTGAAGACCCGGCGGGAGATGCGTACGAGCAGTACTTC
abundance: NA; len: 15; j_gene: TRBJ2-3; d_gene: TRBD2; v_gene: TRBV29-1; CDR3aa: CSVEDGLAVADTQYF; CDR3nt: TGCAGCGTTGAAGACGGACTAGCGGTAGCAGATACGCAGTATTTT
abundance: NA; len: 12; j_gene: TRBJ2-7; d_gene: TRBD2; v_gene: TRBV6-5; CDR3aa: CASGTSAYEQYF; CDR3nt: TGTGCCAGCGGGACTAGCGCTTACGAGCAGTACTTC
abundance: NA; len: 15; j_gene: TRBJ2-1; d_gene: TRBD2; v_gene: TRBV11-1; CDR3aa: CASSQTSGRAREQFF; CDR3nt: TGTGCCAGCAGCCAGACTAGCGGGAGGGCCCGTGAGCAGTTCTTC
abundance: NA; len: 15; j_gene: TRBJ2-3; d_gene: TRBD2; v_gene: TRBV5-1; CDR3aa: CASSIGAGRENTQYF; CDR3nt: TGCGCCAGCAGCATTGGAGCGGGGCGGGAAAATACGCAGTATTTT
abundance: NA; len: 14; j_gene: TRBJ1-6; d_gene: TRBD1; v_gene: TRBV6-5; CDR3aa: CASSPETGVSPLHF; CDR3nt: TGTGCCAGCAGTCCTGAAACAGGGGTTTCACCCCTCCACTTT
abundance: NA; len: 12; j_gene: TRBJ2-5; d_gene: NA; v_gene: TRBV5-1; CDR3aa: CASRQGWETQYF; CDR3nt: TGCGCCAGCAGACAGGGTTGGGAGACCCAGTACTTC
abundance: NA; len: 13; j_gene: TRBJ2-3; d_gene: NA; v_gene: TRBV5-1; CDR3aa: CASSSTVTDTQYF; CDR3nt: TGCGCCAGCAGCTCTACAGTCACAGATACGCAGTATTTT
abundance: once; len: 15; j_gene: TRBJ2-1; d_gene: TRBD2; v_gene: TRBV29-1; CDR3aa: CSVVWWEGLYNEQFF; CDR3nt: TGCAGCGTTGTTTGGTGGGAGGGCCTCTACAATGAGCAGTTCTTC
abundance: NA; len: 14; j_gene: TRBJ2-7; d_gene: NA; v_gene: TRBV6-5; CDR3aa: CASSPLFSSYEQYF; CDR3nt: TGTGCCAGCAGTCCGCTCTTCAGCTCCTACGAGCAGTACTTC
abundance: NA; len: 13; j_gene: TRBJ2-7; d_gene: TRBD2; v_gene: TRBV7-3; CDR3aa: CASSLTLAGEQYF; CDR3nt: TGTGCCAGCAGCTTAACACTAGCGGGCGAGCAGTACTTC
abundance: NA; len: 17; j_gene: TRBJ2-3; d_gene: TRBD2; v_gene: TRBV9; CDR3aa: CASSATSGGSRVDTQYF; CDR3nt: TGTGCCAGCAGCGCAACTAGCGGGGGTTCCAGGGTGGATACGCAGTATTTT
abundance: NA; len: 17; j_gene: TRBJ2-3; d_gene: TRBD2; v_gene: TRBV2; CDR3aa: CASIKGGGPVDTDTQYF; CDR3nt: TGTGCCAGCATTAAGGGCGGGGGGCCCGTGGATACAGATACGCAGTATTTT
abundance: NA; len: 13; j_gene: TRBJ1-2; d_gene: TRBD1; v_gene: TRBV5-1; CDR3aa: CASSFGTDYGYTF; CDR3nt: TGCGCCAGCAGCTTCGGGACAGACTATGGCTACACCTTC
abundance: few; len: 18; j_gene: TRBJ1-6; d_gene: NA; v_gene: TRBV19; CDR3aa: CASSINRNRDLMNSPLHF; CDR3nt: TGTGCCAGTAGTATCAATCGGAACAGGGATCTGATGAATTCACCCCTCCACTTT
abundance: NA; len: 15; j_gene: TRBJ2-2; d_gene: NA; v_gene: TRBV10-3; CDR3aa: CAISAGGANTGELFF; CDR3nt: TGTGCCATCAGTGCCGGCGGCGCGAACACCGGGGAGCTGTTTTTT
abundance: NA; len: 13; j_gene: TRBJ1-2; d_gene: NA; v_gene: TRBV7-9; CDR3aa: CSSNPDSFYGYTF; CDR3nt: TGTTCCAGCAACCCGGACAGCTTCTATGGCTACACCTTC
abundance: once; len: 16; j_gene: TRBJ1-2; d_gene: TRBD1; v_gene: TRBV23-1; CDR3aa: CASSHTDRGPLYGYTF; CDR3nt: TGCGCCAGCAGTCACACGGACAGGGGCCCCCTTTATGGCTACACCTTC
abundance: once; len: 12; j_gene: TRBJ1-2; d_gene: NA; v_gene: TRBV7-9; CDR3aa: CASSTDRYGYTF; CDR3nt: TGTGCCAGCAGCACAGACCGGTATGGCTACACCTTC
abundance: NA; len: 15; j_gene: TRBJ2-1; d_gene: NA; v_gene: TRBV7-9; CDR3aa: CSSSTRGGETMTQFF; CDR3nt: TGTTCCAGCAGCACTCGAGGGGGAGAAACAATGACGCAGTTCTTC
abundance: NA; len: 14; j_gene: TRBJ2-3; d_gene: NA; v_gene: TRBV5-5; CDR3aa: CASSRSELTDTQYF; CDR3nt: TGTGCCAGCAGCCGCTCGGAGCTCACAGATACGCAGTATTTT
abundance: few; len: 16; j_gene: TRBJ1-1; d_gene: NA; v_gene: TRBV19; CDR3aa: CASSMRFGEGNTEAFF; CDR3nt: TGTGCCAGTAGTATGAGGTTCGGGGAGGGGAACACTGAAGCTTTCTTT
abundance: few; len: 16; j_gene: TRBJ2-2; d_gene: NA; v_gene: TRBV7-6; CDR3aa: CASSLGLGRNTGELFF; CDR3nt: TGTGCCAGCAGCTTAGGGTTGGGGAGGAACACCGGGGAGCTGTTTTTT
abundance: once; len: 14; j_gene: TRBJ2-1; d_gene: NA; v_gene: TRBV11-3; CDR3aa: CASSLGGLKNEQFF; CDR3nt: TGTGCCAGCAGCTTAGGAGGACTAAAAAATGAGCAGTTCTTC
abundance: NA; len: 15; j_gene: TRBJ2-5; d_gene: NA; v_gene: TRBV4-2; CDR3aa: CASSQGRTSQETQYF; CDR3nt: TGTGCCAGCAGCCAAGGTCGGACTTCTCAAGAGACCCAGTACTTC
abundance: NA; len: 14; j_gene: TRBJ2-5; d_gene: NA; v_gene: TRBV5-1; CDR3aa: CASSVQSGEETQYF; CDR3nt: TGCGCCAGCAGCGTACAATCAGGGGAAGAGACCCAGTACTTC
abundance: NA; len: 15; j_gene: TRBJ1-5; d_gene: NA; v_gene: TRBV7-2; CDR3aa: CASSLVGAINQPQHF; CDR3nt: TGTGCCAGCAGCTTAGTCGGAGCCATCAATCAGCCCCAGCATTTT
abundance: NA; len: 17; j_gene: TRBJ2-7; d_gene: TRBD2; v_gene: TRBV19; CDR3aa: CASSIGTGTSGVYEQYF; CDR3nt: TGTGCCAGTAGTATTGGGACCGGGACTAGCGGAGTATACGAGCAGTACTTC
abundance: NA; len: 14; j_gene: TRBJ2-1; d_gene: NA; v_gene: TRBV18; CDR3aa: CASSPLQGKGEQFF; CDR3nt: TGTGCCAGCTCACCATTACAGGGCAAAGGTGAGCAGTTCTTC
abundance: NA; len: 15; j_gene: TRBJ2-1; d_gene: TRBD1; v_gene: TRBV7-2; CDR3aa: CASSLWGTGTNEQFF; CDR3nt: TGTGCCAGCAGCTTATGGGGGACAGGGACGAATGAGCAGTTCTTC
abundance: NA; len: 10; j_gene: TRBJ2-7; d_gene: NA; v_gene: TRBV10-3; CDR3aa: CAIGDTMQYF; CDR3nt: TGTGCCATCGGGGACACAATGCAGTACTTC
abundance: NA; len: 17; j_gene: TRBJ2-3; d_gene: TRBD2; v_gene: TRBV9; CDR3aa: CASSVGPGLAGSDTQYF; CDR3nt: TGTGCCAGCAGCGTAGGCCCGGGACTAGCGGGCTCAGATACGCAGTATTTT
abundance: NA; len: 14; j_gene: TRBJ2-1; d_gene: NA; v_gene: TRBV7-2; CDR3aa: CASSFTELHNEQFF; CDR3nt: TGTGCCAGCAGCTTTACTGAGCTCCACAATGAGCAGTTCTTC
abundance: NA; len: 13; j_gene: TRBJ2-5; d_gene: TRBD2; v_gene: TRBV7-3; CDR3aa: CASSPGTRETQYF; CDR3nt: TGTGCCAGCAGCCCCGGGACTAGGGAGACCCAGTACTTC
abundance: NA; len: 14; j_gene: TRBJ1-1; d_gene: NA; v_gene: TRBV18; CDR3aa: CASSPQGLDTEAFF; CDR3nt: TGTGCCAGCTCACCACAGGGGTTGGACACTGAAGCTTTCTTT
abundance: NA; len: 14; j_gene: TRBJ2-7; d_gene: NA; v_gene: TRBV28; CDR3aa: CASSPPGPTYEQYF; CDR3nt: TGTGCCAGCAGCCCTCCGGGTCCCACCTACGAGCAGTACTTC
abundance: NA; len: 15; j_gene: TRBJ2-3; d_gene: TRBD2; v_gene: TRBV7-9; CDR3aa: CSSSRTSGNRDTQYF; CDR3nt: TGTTCCAGCAGTCGAACTAGCGGGAACCGGGATACGCAGTATTTT
abundance: NA; len: 17; j_gene: TRBJ2-2; d_gene: TRBD2; v_gene: TRBV10-3; CDR3aa: CAISESGLAFNTGELFF; CDR3nt: TGTGCCATCAGTGAGTCCGGACTAGCGTTTAACACCGGGGAGCTGTTTTTT
abundance: few; len: 16; j_gene: TRBJ2-7; d_gene: NA; v_gene: TRBV19; CDR3aa: CASRRGGKGSGYEQYF; CDR3nt: TGTGCCAGTAGAAGGGGGGGGAAGGGCTCCGGCTACGAGCAGTACTTC
abundance: many; len: 15; j_gene: TRBJ1-1; d_gene: NA; v_gene: TRBV5-4; CDR3aa: CASSFSRTGDTEAFF; CDR3nt: TGTGCCAGCAGCTTTTCCCGGACTGGGGACACTGAAGCTTTCTTT
abundance: few; len: 13; j_gene: TRBJ2-1; d_gene: TRBD1; v_gene: TRBV7-3; CDR3aa: CASRPTGGSEQFF; CDR3nt: TGTGCCAGCAGACCCACAGGGGGCAGTGAGCAGTTCTTC
abundance: NA; len: 16; j_gene: TRBJ1-6; d_gene: TRBD1; v_gene: TRBV4-3; CDR3aa: CASSQDRDRGASPLHF; CDR3nt: TGCGCCAGCAGCCAAGATCGAGACAGGGGGGCCTCACCCCTCCACTTT
abundance: NA; len: 16; j_gene: TRBJ2-3; d_gene: NA; v_gene: TRBV4-2; CDR3aa: CASSQLSRGPTDTQYF; CDR3nt: TGTGCCAGCAGCCAACTTTCCAGGGGACCCACAGATACGCAGTATTTT
abundance: NA; len: 16; j_gene: TRBJ2-5; d_gene: NA; v_gene: TRBV10-2; CDR3aa: CASSEVMSSSGETQYF; CDR3nt: TGCGCCAGCAGTGAAGTAATGTCGAGTTCCGGAGAGACCCAGTACTTC
abundance: few; len: 15; j_gene: TRBJ2-5; d_gene: NA; v_gene: TRBV7-8; CDR3aa: CASSPGGSDLETQYF; CDR3nt: TGTGCCAGCAGCCCCGGTGGGAGCGATCTAGAGACCCAGTACTTC
abundance: NA; len: 14; j_gene: TRBJ2-3; d_gene: TRBD2; v_gene: TRBV2; CDR3aa: CASRSSGRADTQYF; CDR3nt: TGTGCCAGCAGATCTAGCGGGAGAGCAGATACGCAGTATTTT
abundance: few; len: 16; j_gene: TRBJ1-1; d_gene: NA; v_gene: TRBV6-5; CDR3aa: CASSYAREAANTEAFF; CDR3nt: TGTGCCAGCAGTTACGCCAGAGAGGCAGCGAACACTGAAGCTTTCTTT